The present T cell receptor (beta chain) was sequenced within a study of T cells after yellow fever vaccination. Study-level information: Preparation used SMART-Seq v4 Ultra Low Input for the low-cell-number fractions. Study-wide results and limits: Peaking faster, on day 5 versus 15, the secondary response was nonetheless weaker. It was a small share of clonotypes that appeared in both CD4 and CD8 compartments.

It was through 5'RACE template switching that TCR cDNA was made, with a universal primer site and UMIs added. MiXCR, applied by TCRdb to the 5' RACE reads, yields one record per CDR3 protein. In the table there are approximately 550,000 distinct CDR3 sequences, less than 20% of which are singletons. In germline, CDR1 is LGHDT, CDR2 YNNKEL (reference sequence). This CDR3 is built from 12 residues. Trimming pared 0 bases from V and 10 bases from J, leaving 7 bases between. This clonotype appeared a few times. The antigen is unknown. The specimen comprised PBMCs, sampled 15 days after the yellow fever booster vaccination. The chain combines TRBV3-1 with TRBJ2-1; possible D gene TRBD2, 5 bases. This sequence was found in a man younger than 40 who received the YFV17D yellow fever vaccine. CDR3 DNA sequence: TGTGCCAGCAGCCAAGATCGAGGGGAGCAGTTCTTC. It encodes CASSQDRGEQFF.